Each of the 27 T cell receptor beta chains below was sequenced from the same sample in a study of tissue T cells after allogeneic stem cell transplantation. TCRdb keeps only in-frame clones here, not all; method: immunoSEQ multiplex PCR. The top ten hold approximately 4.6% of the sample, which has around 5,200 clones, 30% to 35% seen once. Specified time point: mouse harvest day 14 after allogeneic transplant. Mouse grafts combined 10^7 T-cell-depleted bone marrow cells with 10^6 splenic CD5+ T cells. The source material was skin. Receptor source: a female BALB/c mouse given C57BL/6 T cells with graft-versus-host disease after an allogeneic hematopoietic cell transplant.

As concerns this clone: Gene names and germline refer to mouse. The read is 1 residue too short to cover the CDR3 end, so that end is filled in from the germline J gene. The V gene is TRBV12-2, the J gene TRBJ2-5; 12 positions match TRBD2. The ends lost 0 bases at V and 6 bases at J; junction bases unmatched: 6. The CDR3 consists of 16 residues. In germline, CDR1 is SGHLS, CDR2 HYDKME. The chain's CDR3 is CASSLGLGGGGDTQYF. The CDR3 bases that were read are TGTGCCAGCTCTCTCGGACTGGGGGGGGGAGGGGACACCCAGTAC.

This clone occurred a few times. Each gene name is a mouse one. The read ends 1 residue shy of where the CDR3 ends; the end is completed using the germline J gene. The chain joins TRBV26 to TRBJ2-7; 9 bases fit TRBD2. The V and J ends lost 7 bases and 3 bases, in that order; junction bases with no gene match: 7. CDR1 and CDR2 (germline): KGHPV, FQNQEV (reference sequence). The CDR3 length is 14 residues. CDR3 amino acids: CASTPLGGGYEQYF. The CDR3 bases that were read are TGTGCCAGCACCCCTCTGGGGGGGGGCTATGAACAGTAC.

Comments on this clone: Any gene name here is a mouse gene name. Partial CDR3 DNA: TGTGGTGCTAGTGCCGGGACTGGTAGTCAAAACACCTTGTAC. This sequence encodes CGASAGTGSQNTLY. The whole CDR3 is CGASAGTGSQNTLYF. V usage is TRBV20 and J usage is TRBJ2-4, with 8 bases fitting TRBD2. The read stops 1 residue short of the end of the CDR3; the missing end is completed from the germline J gene. V trimming: 3 bases; J trimming: 0 bases; junction bases outside the gene matches: 5. The CDR3 has 15 amino acids. The germline V gene has CDR1 GFQATS and CDR2 STVNSAI.

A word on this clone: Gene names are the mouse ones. This chain's CDR3 is CGARDWTGGGEQYF. Partial CDR3 DNA: TGTGGTGCTAGGGATTGGACTGGGGGAGGGGAACAGTAC. This chain connects TRBV20 to TRBJ2-7; 10 bases match TRBD2. The read falls 1 residue short of the CDR3 end, and the missing part is taken from the germline J gene. Germline CDR1 is GFQATS and CDR2 is STVNSAI. There are 14 residues in the CDR3. Losses at the gene ends were 0 bases for V and 7 bases for J; bases not matched to a gene: 6.

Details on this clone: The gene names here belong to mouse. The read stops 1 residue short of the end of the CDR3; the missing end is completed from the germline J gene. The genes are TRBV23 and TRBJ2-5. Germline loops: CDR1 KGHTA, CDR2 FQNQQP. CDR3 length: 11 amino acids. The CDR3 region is CSSSHGDTQYF. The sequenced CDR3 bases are TGCTCCAGCAGTCACGGAGACACCCAGTAC.

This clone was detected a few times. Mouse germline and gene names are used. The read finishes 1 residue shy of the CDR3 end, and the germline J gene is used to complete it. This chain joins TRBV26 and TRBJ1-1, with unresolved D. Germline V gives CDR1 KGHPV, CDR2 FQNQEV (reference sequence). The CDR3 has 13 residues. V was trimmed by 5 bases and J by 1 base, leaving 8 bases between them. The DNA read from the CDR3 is TGTGCCAGCAGTAGGCAGATAAACACAGAAGTCTTC. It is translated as CASSRQINTEVF. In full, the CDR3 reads CASSRQINTEVFF.

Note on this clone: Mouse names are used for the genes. The CDR3 DNA, read in part, is TGCTCCAGCAGTCCCTGGGGGGATGCTGAGCAGTTC. It translates to CSSSPWGDAEQF. The entire CDR3 reads CSSSPWGDAEQFF. The rearrangement uses TRBV23 and TRBJ2-1; the D call of TRBD2 is as the table states it, not checked on the DNA. The read stops 1 residue short of the end of the CDR3; the missing end is completed from the germline J gene. CDR3 length: 13 residues. Germline V lookup: CDR1 KGHTA, CDR2 FQNQQP.

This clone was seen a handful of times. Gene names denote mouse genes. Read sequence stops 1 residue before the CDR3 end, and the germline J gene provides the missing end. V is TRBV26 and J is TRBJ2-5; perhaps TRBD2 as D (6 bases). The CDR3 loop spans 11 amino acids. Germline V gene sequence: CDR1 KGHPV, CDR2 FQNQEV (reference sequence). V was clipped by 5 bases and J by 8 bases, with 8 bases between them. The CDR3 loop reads CASSTGGTQYF. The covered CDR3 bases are TGTGCCAGCAGTACGGGGGGCACCCAGTAC.

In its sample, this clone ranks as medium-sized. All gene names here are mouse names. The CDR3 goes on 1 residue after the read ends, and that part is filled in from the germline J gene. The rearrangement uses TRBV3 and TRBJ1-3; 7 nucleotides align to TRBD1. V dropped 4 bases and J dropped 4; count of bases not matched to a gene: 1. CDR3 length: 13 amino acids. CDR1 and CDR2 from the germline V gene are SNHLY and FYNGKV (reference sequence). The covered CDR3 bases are TGTGCCAGCAGCTCAGGGGGAGGAAATACGCTCTAT. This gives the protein CASSSGGGNTLY. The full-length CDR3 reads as CASSSGGGNTLYF.

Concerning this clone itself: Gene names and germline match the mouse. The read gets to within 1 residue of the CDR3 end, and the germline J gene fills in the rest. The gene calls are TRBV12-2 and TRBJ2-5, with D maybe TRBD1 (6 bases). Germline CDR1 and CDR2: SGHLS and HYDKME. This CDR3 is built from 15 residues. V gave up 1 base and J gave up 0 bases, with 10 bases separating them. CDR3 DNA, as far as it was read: TGTGCCAGCTCTCTAAGGGGGTTTAACCAAGACACCCAGTAC. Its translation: CASSLRGFNQDTQY. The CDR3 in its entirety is CASSLRGFNQDTQYF. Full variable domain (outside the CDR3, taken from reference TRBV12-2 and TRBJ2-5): NSGVVQSPRYIIKGKGERSILKCIPISGHLSVAWYQQTQGQELKFFIQHYDKMERDKGNLPSRFSVQQFDDYHSEMNMSALELEDSAVYFCASSLRGFNQDTQYFGPGTRLLVL.

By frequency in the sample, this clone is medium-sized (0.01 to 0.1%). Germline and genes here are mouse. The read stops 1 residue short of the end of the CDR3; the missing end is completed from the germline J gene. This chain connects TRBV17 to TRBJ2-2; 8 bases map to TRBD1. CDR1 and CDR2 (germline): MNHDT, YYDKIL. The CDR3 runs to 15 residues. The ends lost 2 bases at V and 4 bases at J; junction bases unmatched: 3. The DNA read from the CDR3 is TGTGCTAGCAGTAGACAGGGGGCGGGCACCGGGCAGCTCTAC. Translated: CASSRQGAGTGQLY. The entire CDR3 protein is CASSRQGAGTGQLYF.

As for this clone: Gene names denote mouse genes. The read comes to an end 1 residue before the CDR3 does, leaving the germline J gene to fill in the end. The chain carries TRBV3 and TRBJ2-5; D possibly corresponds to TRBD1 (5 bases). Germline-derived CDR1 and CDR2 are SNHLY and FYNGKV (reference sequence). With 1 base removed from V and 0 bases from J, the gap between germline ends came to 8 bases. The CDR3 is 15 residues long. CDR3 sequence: CASSLEGRNQDTQYF. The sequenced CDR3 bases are TGTGCCAGCAGCTTAGAGGGGAGGAACCAAGACACCCAGTAC.

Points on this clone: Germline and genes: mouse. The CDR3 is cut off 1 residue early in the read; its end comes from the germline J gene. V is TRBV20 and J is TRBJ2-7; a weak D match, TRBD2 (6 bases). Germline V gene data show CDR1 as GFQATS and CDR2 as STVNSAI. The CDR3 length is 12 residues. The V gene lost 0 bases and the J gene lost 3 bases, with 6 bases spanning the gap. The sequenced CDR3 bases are TGTGGTGCTAGGGAGACTGGCTATGAACAGTAC. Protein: CGARETGYEQY. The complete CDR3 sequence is CGARETGYEQYF.

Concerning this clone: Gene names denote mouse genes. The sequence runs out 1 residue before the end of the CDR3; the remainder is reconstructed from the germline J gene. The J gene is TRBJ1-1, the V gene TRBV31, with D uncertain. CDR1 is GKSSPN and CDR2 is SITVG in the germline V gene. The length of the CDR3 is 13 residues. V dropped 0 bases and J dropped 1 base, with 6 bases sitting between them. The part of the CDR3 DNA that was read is TGTGCCTGGAGTCTTCAGAAAAACACAGAAGTCTTC. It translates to CAWSLQKNTEVF. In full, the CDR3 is CAWSLQKNTEVFF.

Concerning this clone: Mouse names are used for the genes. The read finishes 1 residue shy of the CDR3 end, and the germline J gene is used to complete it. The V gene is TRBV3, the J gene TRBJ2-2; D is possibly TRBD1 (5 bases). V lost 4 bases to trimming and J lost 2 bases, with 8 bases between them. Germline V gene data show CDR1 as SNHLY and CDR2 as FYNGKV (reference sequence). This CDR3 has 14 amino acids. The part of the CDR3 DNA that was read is TGTGCCAGCAGCTCAGGGTTGAACACCGGGCAGCTCTAC. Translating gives CASSSGLNTGQLY. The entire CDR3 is CASSSGLNTGQLYF.

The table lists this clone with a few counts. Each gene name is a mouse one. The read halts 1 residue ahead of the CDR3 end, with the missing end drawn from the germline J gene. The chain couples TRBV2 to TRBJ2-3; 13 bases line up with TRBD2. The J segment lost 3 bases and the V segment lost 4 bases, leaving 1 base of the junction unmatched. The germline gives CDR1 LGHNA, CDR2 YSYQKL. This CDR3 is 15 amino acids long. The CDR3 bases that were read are TGTGCCAGCAGCCCGGACTGGGGGGGCGCAGAAACGCTGTAT. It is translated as CASSPDWGGAETLY. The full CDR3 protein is CASSPDWGGAETLYF.

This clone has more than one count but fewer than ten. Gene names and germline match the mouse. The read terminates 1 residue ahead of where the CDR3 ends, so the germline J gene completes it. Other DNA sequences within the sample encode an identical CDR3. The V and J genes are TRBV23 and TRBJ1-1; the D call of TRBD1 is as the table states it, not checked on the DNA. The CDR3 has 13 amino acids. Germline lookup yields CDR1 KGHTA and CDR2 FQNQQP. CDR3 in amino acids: CSSSQGANTEVFF. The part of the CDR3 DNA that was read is TGCTCCAGCTCACAGGGGGCAAACACAGAAGTCTTC. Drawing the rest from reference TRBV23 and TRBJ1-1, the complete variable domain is DAAVTQKPRYLIKMKGQEAEMKCIPEKGHTAVFWYQQKQSKELKFLIYFQNQQPLDQIDMVKERFSAVCPSSSLCSLGIRTCEAEDSALYLCSSSQGANTEVFFGKGTRLTVV.

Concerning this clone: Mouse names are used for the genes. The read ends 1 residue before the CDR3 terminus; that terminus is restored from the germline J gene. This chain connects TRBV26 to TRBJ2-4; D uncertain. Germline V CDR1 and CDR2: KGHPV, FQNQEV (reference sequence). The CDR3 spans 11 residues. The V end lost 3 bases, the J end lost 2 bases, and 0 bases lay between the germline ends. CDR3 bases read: TGTGCCAGCAGTCTTCAAAACACCTTGTAC. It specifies CASSLQNTLY. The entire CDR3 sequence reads CASSLQNTLYF.

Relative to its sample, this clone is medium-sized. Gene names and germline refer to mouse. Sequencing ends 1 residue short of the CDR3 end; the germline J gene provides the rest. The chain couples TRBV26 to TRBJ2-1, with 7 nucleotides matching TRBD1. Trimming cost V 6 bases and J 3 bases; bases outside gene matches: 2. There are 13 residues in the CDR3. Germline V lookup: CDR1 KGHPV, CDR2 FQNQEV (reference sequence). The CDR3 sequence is CASSRDSYAEQFF. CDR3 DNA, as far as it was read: TGTGCCAGCAGCCGGGACAGCTATGCTGAGCAGTTC.

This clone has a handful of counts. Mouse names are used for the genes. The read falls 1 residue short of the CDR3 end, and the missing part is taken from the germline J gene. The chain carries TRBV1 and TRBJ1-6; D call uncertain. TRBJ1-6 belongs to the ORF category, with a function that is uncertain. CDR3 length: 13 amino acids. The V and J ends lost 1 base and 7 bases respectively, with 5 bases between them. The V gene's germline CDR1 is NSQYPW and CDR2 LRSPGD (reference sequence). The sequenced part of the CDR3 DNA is TGCACCTGCAGTGCAGGGGCGAATTCGCCCCTCTAC. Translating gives CTCSAGANSPLY. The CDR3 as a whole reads CTCSAGANSPLYF.

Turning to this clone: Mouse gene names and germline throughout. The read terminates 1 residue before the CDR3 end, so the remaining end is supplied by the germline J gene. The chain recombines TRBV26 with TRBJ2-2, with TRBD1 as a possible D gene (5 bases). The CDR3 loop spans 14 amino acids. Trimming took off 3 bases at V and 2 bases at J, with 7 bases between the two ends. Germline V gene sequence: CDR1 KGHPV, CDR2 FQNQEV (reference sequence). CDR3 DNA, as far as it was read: TGTGCCAGCAGTCTCAGGGTCAACACCGGGCAGCTCTAC. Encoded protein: CASSLRVNTGQLY. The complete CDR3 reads CASSLRVNTGQLYF. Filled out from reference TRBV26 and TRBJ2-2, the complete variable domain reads NSKVIQTPRYLVKGQGQKAKMRCIPEKGHPVVFWYQQNKNNEFKFLINFQNQEVLQQIDMTEKRFSAECPSNSPCSLEIQSSEAGDSALYLCASSLRVNTGQLYFGEGSKLTVL.

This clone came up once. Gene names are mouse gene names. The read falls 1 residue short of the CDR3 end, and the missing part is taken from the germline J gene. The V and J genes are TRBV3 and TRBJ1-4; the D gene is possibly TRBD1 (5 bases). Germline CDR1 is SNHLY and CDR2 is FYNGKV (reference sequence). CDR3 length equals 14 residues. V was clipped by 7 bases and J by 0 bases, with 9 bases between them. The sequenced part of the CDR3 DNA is TGTGCCAGCAACTTGGGGGTTTCCAACGAAAGATTATTT. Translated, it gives CASNLGVSNERLF. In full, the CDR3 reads CASNLGVSNERLFF.

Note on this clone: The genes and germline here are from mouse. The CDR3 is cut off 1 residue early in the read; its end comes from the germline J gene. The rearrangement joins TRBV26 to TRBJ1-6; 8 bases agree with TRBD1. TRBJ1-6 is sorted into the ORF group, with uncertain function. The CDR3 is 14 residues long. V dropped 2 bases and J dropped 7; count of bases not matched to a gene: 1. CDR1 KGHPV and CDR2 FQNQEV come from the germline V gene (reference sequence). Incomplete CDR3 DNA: TGTGCCAGCAGTCTGCCAGGGGGCAATTCGCCCCTCTAC. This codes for CASSLPGGNSPLY. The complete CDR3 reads CASSLPGGNSPLYF.

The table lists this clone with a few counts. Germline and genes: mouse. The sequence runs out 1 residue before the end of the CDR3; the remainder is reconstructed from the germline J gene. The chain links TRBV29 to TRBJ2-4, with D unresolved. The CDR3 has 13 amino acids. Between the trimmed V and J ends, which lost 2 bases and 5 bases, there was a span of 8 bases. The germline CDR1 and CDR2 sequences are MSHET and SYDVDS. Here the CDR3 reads CASSLMRVNTLYF. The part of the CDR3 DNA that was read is TGTGCTAGCAGTTTAATGAGGGTAAACACCTTGTAC.

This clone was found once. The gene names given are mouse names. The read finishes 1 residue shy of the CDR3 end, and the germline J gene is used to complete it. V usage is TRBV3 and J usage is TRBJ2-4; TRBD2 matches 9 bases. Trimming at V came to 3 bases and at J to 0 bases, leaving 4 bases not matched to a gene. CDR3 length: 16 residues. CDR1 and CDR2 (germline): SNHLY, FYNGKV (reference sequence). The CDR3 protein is CASSFGGAESQNTLYF. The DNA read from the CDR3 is TGTGCCAGCAGCTTTGGGGGGGCGGAAAGTCAAAACACCTTGTAC.

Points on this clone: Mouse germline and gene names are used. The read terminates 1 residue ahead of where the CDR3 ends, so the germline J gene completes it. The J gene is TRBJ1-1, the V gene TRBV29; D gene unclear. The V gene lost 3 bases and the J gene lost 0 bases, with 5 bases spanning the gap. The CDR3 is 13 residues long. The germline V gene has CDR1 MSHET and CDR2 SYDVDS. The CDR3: CASSLLANTEVFF. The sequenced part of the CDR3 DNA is TGTGCTAGCAGTTTGCTTGCAAACACAGAAGTCTTC.

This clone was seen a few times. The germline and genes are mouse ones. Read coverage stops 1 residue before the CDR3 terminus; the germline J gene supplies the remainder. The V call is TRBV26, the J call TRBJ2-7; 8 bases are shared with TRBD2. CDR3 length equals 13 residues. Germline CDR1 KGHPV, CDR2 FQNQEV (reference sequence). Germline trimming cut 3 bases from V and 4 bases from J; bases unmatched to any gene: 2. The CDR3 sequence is CASSLLGGYEQYF. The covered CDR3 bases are TGTGCCAGCAGTCTCCTGGGGGGTTATGAACAGTAC.